This is a list of T cell receptor beta chains from one sample in a study of blood T cells in healthy people across ages. TCRdb redid the calling of the 5' RACE reads with MiXCR, one entry per CDR3 protein. The sample has approximately 360,000 distinct CDR3 sequences; roughly half are singletons. The material sequenced was blood. The receptors here all came from a man aged 55 to 70 in good health. Each CDR3 is given with its conserved first and last residue. The D gene is left open where the match is weak. Size tells how often a clone was seen (once, few, many) or the class of an expanded clone, and some rows leave it out.

D	V	J	size	CDR3	DNA
-	TRBV4-1	TRBJ2-7	-	CASSDVPGAPREQYF	TGCGCCAGCAGCGATGTGCCCGGGGCCCCCAGGGAGCAGTACTTC
-	TRBV6-5	TRBJ2-7	-	CASSYGVTTSSYEQYF	TGTGCCAGCAGTTACGGGGTGACAACGAGCTCCTACGAGCAGTACTTC
-	TRBV6-6	TRBJ2-7	many	CAVGGNEQYF	TGTGCCGTCGGAGGGAACGAGCAGTACTTC
TRBD1	TRBV25-1	TRBJ1-1	-	CASSPYRTGVRNTEAFF	TGTGCCAGCAGCCCCTATAGGACAGGGGTAAGAAACACTGAAGCTTTCTTT
-	TRBV14	TRBJ2-3	-	CASSRSGLRTDTQYF	TGTGCCAGCAGCCGATCGGGACTCCGCACAGATACGCAGTATTTT
TRBD1	TRBV12-3/TRBV12-4	TRBJ2-7	few	CASRLAGQGDYEQYF	TGTGCCAGCAGATTAGCGGGACAGGGGGACTACGAGCAGTACTTC
-	TRBV20-1	TRBJ2-1	-	CSAPSADLYNEQFF	TGCAGTGCTCCTAGCGCAGACCTTTACAATGAGCAGTTCTTC
-	TRBV12-3/TRBV12-4	TRBJ2-7	-	CASSPYRGANDEQYF	TGTGCCAGCAGCCCGTATCGGGGGGCGAACGACGAGCAGTACTTC
-	TRBV20-1	TRBJ1-5	-	CSASPSGDQPQHF	TGCAGTGCTAGCCCCTCGGGGGATCAGCCCCAGCATTTT
TRBD1	TRBV19	TRBJ2-2	once	CASSKRTGGGGELFF	TGTGCCAGTAGTAAACGGACAGGGGGCGGCGGGGAGCTGTTTTTT
TRBD2	TRBV2	TRBJ2-1	-	CASSSGTVNEQFF	TGTGCCAGCAGTAGCGGGACCGTCAATGAGCAGTTCTTC
-	TRBV6-1	TRBJ1-1	-	CASSEWAGNTEAFF	TGTGCCAGCAGTGAATGGGCAGGGAACACTGAAGCTTTCTTT
TRBD1	TRBV18	TRBJ2-5	few	CASSTAPGQGQETQYF	TGTGCCAGCTCAACCGCCCCGGGACAGGGTCAAGAGACCCAGTACTTC
TRBD2	TRBV9	TRBJ2-2	-	CASSSGGLALTGELFF	TGTGCCAGCAGCTCTGGGGGACTAGCGTTGACCGGGGAGCTGTTTTTT
-	TRBV6-6	TRBJ2-7	-	CASSHGRGYEQYF	TGTGCCAGCAGTCACGGCAGGGGTTACGAGCAGTACTTC
-	TRBV9	TRBJ1-1	-	CASSTRTDSAEAFF	TGTGCCAGCAGCACCCGGACGGACTCCGCTGAAGCTTTCTTT
TRBD2	TRBV20-1	TRBJ2-1	-	CSARPAGTSGNEQFF	TGCAGTGCCCGACCCGCCGGGACTAGCGGCAATGAGCAGTTCTTC
TRBD2	TRBV25-1	TRBJ2-7	-	CTSSAGLAGVVEQYF	TGTACCAGCAGTGCTGGACTAGCGGGAGTGGTCGAGCAGTACTTC
-	TRBV6-1	TRBJ2-3	few	CASSGPRGFSTDTQYF	TGTGCCAGCAGTGGCCCCCGGGGTTTCAGCACAGATACGCAGTATTTT
TRBD2	TRBV28	TRBJ2-4	-	CASTTHRLAGVKNIQYF	TGTGCCAGCACCACCCACCGACTAGCGGGAGTGAAAAACATTCAGTACTTC
-	TRBV29-1	TRBJ1-2	-	CSVATASNYGYTF	TGCAGCGTTGCCACAGCCTCTAACTATGGCTACACCTTC
TRBD2	TRBV4-3	TRBJ2-1	-	CASSKRLAGVQEQFF	TGCGCCAGCAGCAAGCGACTAGCGGGCGTACAGGAGCAGTTCTTC
TRBD1	TRBV20-1	TRBJ2-5	-	CSAQRGTEQETQYF	TGCAGTGCTCAAAGGGGGACAGAACAAGAGACCCAGTACTTC
-	TRBV3-1	TRBJ2-7	-	CASSHLNYEQYF	TGTGCCAGCAGCCACTTGAACTACGAGCAGTACTTC
-	TRBV4-2	TRBJ2-3	many	CASSPGGGGPNTQYF	TGTGCCAGCAGCCCCGGTGGGGGGGGGCCAAATACGCAGTATTTT
-	TRBV12-3/TRBV12-4	TRBJ2-5	-	CASSLGMVETQYF	TGTGCCAGCAGTTTAGGAATGGTCGAGACCCAGTACTTC
TRBD2	TRBV29-1	TRBJ2-1	-	CSGFSGTRGNEQFF	TGCAGCGGCTTCTCCGGGACTAGGGGCAATGAGCAGTTCTTC
TRBD1	TRBV12-3/TRBV12-4	TRBJ1-5	-	CASSWGQGDHGRQPQHF	TGTGCCAGCAGTTGGGGACAGGGGGATCATGGGAGGCAGCCCCAGCATTTT
-	TRBV7-2	TRBJ1-6	-	CASSDRGAADNSPLHF	TGTGCCAGCAGCGACCGGGGGGCGGCCGATAATTCACCCCTCCACTTT
TRBD2	TRBV5-5	TRBJ2-5	few	CASSAGGVSQETQYF	TGTGCCAGCTCGGCCGGGGGGGTGAGCCAAGAGACCCAGTACTTC
-	TRBV9	TRBJ2-2	-	CASSVETGELFF	TGTGCCAGCAGCGTAGAGACCGGGGAGCTGTTTTTT
-	TRBV25-1	TRBJ1-5	few	CASSVGHPSNQPQHF	TGTGCCAGCAGTGTAGGACACCCAAGCAATCAGCCCCAGCATTTT
-	TRBV20-1	TRBJ1-2	once	CSARPGTMDGYTF	TGCAGTGCTAGACCCGGGACCATGGATGGCTACACCTTC
-	TRBV11-2	TRBJ2-5	-	CASSLVGRTPQETQYF	TGTGCCAGCAGCTTAGTCGGTAGGACCCCTCAAGAGACCCAGTACTTC
-	TRBV4-1	TRBJ2-7	-	CASSQLRGYEQYF	TGCGCCAGCAGCCAACTCAGGGGCTACGAGCAGTACTTC
-	TRBV12-3/TRBV12-4	TRBJ2-7	few	CASSWRYEQYF	TGTGCCAGCAGCTGGAGATACGAGCAGTACTTC
-	TRBV7-9	TRBJ1-2	-	CASSLDYYGYTF	TGTGCCAGCAGCTTAGATTACTATGGCTACACCTTC
TRBD2	TRBV18	TRBJ2-7	-	CASSPQASRTSGSSYEQYF	TGTGCCAGCTCACCGCAAGCCTCAAGGACTAGCGGGAGCTCCTACGAGCAGTACTTC